This T cell receptor (beta chain) was captured by sequencing in a study of cytomegalovirus exposure and HLA in healthy donors. The CDR3 consists of 14 residues. Per the germline V gene, CDR1 is SGDLS and CDR2 is YYNGEE. Trimming cost V 3 bases and J 4 bases, with 10 bases left between them. The PCR had 60 Vbeta and 13 Jbeta primers. Using immunoSEQ multiplex PCR, the repertoire was profiled, and TCRdb retains in-frame clones only, with some absent. This table has about 260,000 clones, almost 85% appearing once. The origin of this receptor is a woman in her thirties or forties in good health and CMV-seropositive. Sequencing was done on a sample of PBMCs. The chain combines TRBV9 with TRBJ2-2, with D possibly TRBD1 on 5 matching bases. The CDR3 protein is CASSEGLSTGELFF. The CDR3 nucleotides are TGTGCCAGCAGCGAGGGGCTTAGCACCGGGGAGCTGTTTTTT. Drawing the rest from reference TRBV9 and TRBJ2-2, the complete variable domain is DSGVTQTPKHLITATGQRVTLRCSPRSGDLSVYWYQQSLDQGLQFLIQYYNGEERAKGNILERFSAQQFPDLHSELNLSSLELGDSALYFCASSEGLSTGELFFGEGSRLTVL.